This T cell receptor (beta chain) was obtained from a study of blood T cells in healthy people across ages. Looked up from germline, CDR1 is MGHDK and CDR2 is SYGVNS. Trimming left V 0 bases short and J 1 base short, with 6 bases between. The CDR3 consists of 14 residues. General study points: Diversity estimated from one million T cells was considered an underestimate. Donor CMV status, an unknown factor, possibly confounded changes in expanded clonotypes. Per-million-T-cell TCR beta diversity fell roughly linearly with age.

The sample holds a few counts of this clonotype. Its antigen is undetermined. Primed by a sample-barcoded 5' primer and a J-beta primer mix, a second PCR proceeded for about 6 to 11 cycles. TCRdb passed the 5' RACE reads through MiXCR, listing each CDR3 protein once. Seen here are about 640,000 distinct CDR3 sequences, 58% observed once, and the top ten hold about two fifths. The chain carries TRBV25-1 and TRBJ2-5; D not resolved. The TCR originated in a man aged 60 to 75 in good health. What was sequenced was blood. The CDR3 bases are TGTGCCAGCAGTGAATATGGCAGCCAAGAGACCCAGTACTTC. It yields the protein CASSEYGSQETQYF. Filled out from reference TRBV25-1 and TRBJ2-5, the complete variable domain reads EADIYQTPRYLVIGTGKKITLECSQTMGHDKMYWYQQDPGMELHLIHYSYGVNSTEKGDLSSESTVSRIRTEHFPLTLESARPSHTSQYLCASSEYGSQETQYFGPGTRLLVL.